The rows below give T cell receptor beta chains drawn from one sample of a study of blood T cells in healthy people across ages. TCRdb re-called the 5' RACE reads through MiXCR, storing one row per CDR3 protein. The table has about 720,000 distinct CDR3 sequences, approximately 25% seen once. This sample also appeared in a second study, on T cells of mothers and their children.

What was sequenced was blood. These receptors were obtained from a boy aged 5-17 years in good health. Both conserved end residues are part of each CDR3. Fields, in order: CDR3 protein, CDR3 DNA, D gene, J gene, CDR3 length, V gene, clone size. D genes are given only for firm matches. Some rows mark clone size as missing; the rest say once, few, many or name a class of expanded clone.

CDR3: CASSQEESSYNEQFF; DNA: TGCGCCAGCAGCCAAGAGGAGAGCTCCTACAATGAGCAGTTCTTC; D: NA; J: TRBJ2-1; length: 15; V: TRBV4-3; size: few
CDR3: CASSYSIRYPTYEQYF; DNA: TGTGCCAGCAGTTACTCGATTAGGTACCCGACCTACGAGCAGTACTTC; D: NA; J: TRBJ2-7; length: 16; V: TRBV6-6; size: few
CDR3: CASSSTGGPDTQYF; DNA: TGTGCCAGCAGTTCCACGGGGGGGCCAGATACGCAGTATTTT; D: TRBD2; J: TRBJ2-3; length: 14; V: TRBV12-3/TRBV12-4; size: few
CDR3: CSARAPEHNEQFF; DNA: TGCAGTGCTAGAGCACCGGAGCACAATGAGCAGTTCTTC; D: NA; J: TRBJ2-1; length: 13; V: TRBV20-1; size: NA
CDR3: CASSLSQGEFAGNTIYF; DNA: TGCGCCAGCAGCTTGTCACAGGGAGAATTCGCTGGAAACACCATATATTTT; D: NA; J: TRBJ1-3; length: 17; V: TRBV5-1; size: few
CDR3: CASSDRGLADTQYF; DNA: TGTGCCAGCAGTGACAGGGGGCTGGCAGATACGCAGTATTTT; D: TRBD1; J: TRBJ2-3; length: 14; V: TRBV28; size: NA
CDR3: CASSSSWVDLSSGANVLTF; DNA: TGTGCCAGCAGTTCGTCATGGGTCGACCTAAGCTCTGGGGCCAACGTCCTGACTTTC; D: NA; J: TRBJ2-6; length: 19; V: TRBV12-3/TRBV12-4; size: NA
CDR3: CASSFSGSSYEQYF; DNA: TGTGCCAGCAGCTTCTCAGGGAGCTCCTACGAGCAGTACTTC; D: NA; J: TRBJ2-7; length: 14; V: TRBV5-1; size: many
CDR3: CSAAPGQGVREQYF; DNA: TGCAGTGCTGCACCGGGACAGGGGGTCCGGGAGCAGTACTTC; D: TRBD1; J: TRBJ2-5; length: 14; V: TRBV20-1; size: NA
CDR3: CSASPREGNYGYTF; DNA: TGCAGTGCTAGTCCCAGGGAAGGTAACTATGGCTACACCTTC; D: NA; J: TRBJ1-2; length: 14; V: TRBV20-1; size: few
CDR3: CASSYSVGLAGGEQYF; DNA: TGTGCCAGCAGTTACTCGGTGGGTCTAGCGGGAGGAGAGCAGTACTTC; D: TRBD2; J: TRBJ2-7; length: 16; V: TRBV6-5; size: many
CDR3: CASSYMGDNEQFF; DNA: TGTGCCAGCAGTTACATGGGGGACAATGAGCAGTTCTTC; D: NA; J: TRBJ2-1; length: 13; V: TRBV6-2/TRBV6-3; size: few
CDR3: CASSDAARQYF; DNA: TGTGCCAGCAGCGACGCAGCCCGGCAGTACTTC; D: NA; J: TRBJ2-7; length: 11; V: TRBV6-2/TRBV6-3; size: NA
CDR3: CASSYAGGGGAYEQYF; DNA: TGTGCCAGCAGTTACGCCGGGGGCGGAGGGGCCTACGAGCAGTACTTC; D: NA; J: TRBJ2-7; length: 16; V: TRBV27; size: NA
CDR3: CASSFRGPGYEQYF; DNA: TGTGCCAGCAGTTTTCGGGGGCCGGGCTACGAGCAGTACTTC; D: NA; J: TRBJ2-7; length: 14; V: TRBV28; size: NA
CDR3: CASSREKGNTIYF; DNA: TGTGCCAGCAGCCGAGAAAAAGGAAACACCATATATTTT; D: NA; J: TRBJ1-3; length: 13; V: TRBV3-1; size: NA
CDR3: CASQTSRGTVTNYGYTF; DNA: TGTGCCAGCCAAACCAGTCGGGGGACAGTAACTAACTATGGCTACACCTTC; D: TRBD1; J: TRBJ1-2; length: 17; V: TRBV28; size: few
CDR3: CASSSPGLGSDEQYF; DNA: TGTGCCAGCAGTTCCCCGGGACTCGGGTCTGACGAGCAGTACTTC; D: NA; J: TRBJ2-7; length: 15; V: TRBV28; size: NA
CDR3: CSAHISGTPLYAF; DNA: TGCAGCGCGCATATCTCCGGGACCCCTTTATACGCCTTC; D: NA; J: TRBJ2-5; length: 13; V: TRBV29-1; size: NA
CDR3: CASSPTSGGGYEQYF; DNA: TGTGCCAGCTCACCGACTAGCGGAGGCGGGTACGAGCAGTACTTC; D: TRBD2; J: TRBJ2-7; length: 15; V: TRBV18; size: NA
CDR3: CAISGAGLGKPQHF; DNA: TGTGCCATCAGTGGGGCGGGACTCGGGAAGCCCCAGCATTTT; D: NA; J: TRBJ1-5; length: 14; V: TRBV10-3; size: few
CDR3: CSVLSPKGGEQFF; DNA: TGCAGCGTTCTGTCACCGAAGGGGGGTGAGCAGTTCTTC; D: NA; J: TRBJ2-1; length: 13; V: TRBV29-1; size: NA
CDR3: CASSWEGGGSYNSPLHF; DNA: TGTGCCAGCAGTTGGGAGGGCGGTGGGTCCTATAATTCACCCCTCCACTTT; D: NA; J: TRBJ1-6; length: 17; V: TRBV27; size: few
CDR3: CASSLSPGNNEQFF; DNA: TGTGCCAGCAGCTTAAGTCCAGGAAACAATGAGCAGTTCTTC; D: NA; J: TRBJ2-1; length: 14; V: TRBV7-2; size: NA